The 21 T cell receptor beta chains presented below share a single source sample, sequenced in a study of shared clonotypes between healthy human individuals. Assay: immunoSEQ multiplex PCR; the TCRdb copy retains only in-frame clones and omits some. The table lists roughly 1,500,000 clones, roughly 98.5% of them singletons. The specimen was naive CD4+ T cells sorted from blood. Subset given: CD45RA+ positively selected. The receptors shown here come from a man aged 25-40 years in good health.

V usage is TRBV18 and J usage is TRBJ1-2; a possible D gene is TRBD1 (5 bases). This CDR3 is built from 13 residues. CDR1 is KGHSH, CDR2 LQKENI, per germline. The V and J ends lost 2 bases and 6 bases respectively, with 10 bases between them. Here the CDR3 reads CASSPRGTDGYTF. CDR3 bases: TGTGCCAGCTCACCAAGAGGGACGGATGGCTACACCTTC.

The gene calls are TRBV28 and TRBJ2-3, with D possibly matching TRBD2 (6 bases). The CDR3 has 14 amino acids. With 8 bases removed from V and 2 bases from J, the gap between germline ends came to 14 bases. Germline lookup yields CDR1 MDHEN and CDR2 SYDVKM. DNA of the CDR3: TGTGCCAGCCGGGGGTCGGGGTCCACAGATACGCAGTATTTT. Amino acids: CASRGSGSTDTQYF.

The chain couples TRBV14 to TRBJ2-1, with TRBD1 matching 10 bases. J gave up 6 bases and V 1 base, and 3 bases lay outside the gene matches. The germline V gene has CDR1 SGHDN and CDR2 FVKESK. The CDR3 has 15 residues. This chain's CDR3 is CASSQVRTGGNEQFF. CDR3 nucleotide sequence: TGTGCCAGCAGCCAAGTCAGGACAGGGGGCAATGAGCAGTTCTTC.

The V and J genes are TRBV5-8 and TRBJ1-2; possibly TRBD1 for D (5 bases). Trimming removed 5 bases from V and 4 bases from J, with 21 bases in between. CDR1 SGHTS and CDR2 YDEGEE come from the germline V gene. This CDR3 is built from 16 residues. The CDR3 DNA reads as TGTGCCAGCAGTCTATCTAAGGCGGGGCAGCTCTATGGCTACACCTTC. It translates to CASSLSKAGQLYGYTF.

The J gene is TRBJ2-7, the V gene TRBV7-9; 10 bases map to TRBD2. The CDR3 covers 15 residues. V lost 1 base to trimming and J lost 8 bases; unmatched junction nucleotides: 8. Germline V CDR1 and CDR2: SEHNR, FQNEAQ (reference sequence). The CDR3 region is CASSLGQREGLQQYF. CDR3 bases: TGTGCCAGCAGCTTAGGTCAGCGGGAGGGCCTGCAGCAGTACTTC.

J is TRBJ2-1 and V is TRBV5-1; D ambiguous. The germline V gene has CDR1 SGHRS and CDR2 YFSETQ. Between the trimmed V and J ends, which lost 2 bases and 0 bases, there was a span of 12 bases. The CDR3 totals 16 residues. The CDR3 sequence is CASSFRLSISYNEQFF. The CDR3 nucleotides read TGCGCCAGCAGCTTCAGACTCTCGATCTCCTACAATGAGCAGTTCTTC.

The chain links TRBV28 to TRBJ2-7; D remains unclear. The germline V gene encodes CDR1 MDHEN and CDR2 SYDVKM. V dropped 5 bases and J dropped 2 bases, with 16 bases sitting between them. The CDR3 is made up of 15 amino acids. CDR3 bases: TGTGCCAGCAGTGCCCCCGGGTTTTCAGCCTACGAGCAGTACTTC. It translates to CASSAPGFSAYEQYF. Using reference TRBV28 and TRBJ2-7 for the parts outside the CDR3, the full variable domain is DVKVTQSSRYLVKRTGEKVFLECVQDMDHENMFWYRQDPGLGLRLIYFSYDVKMKEKGDIPEGYSVSREKKERFSLILESASTNQTSMYLCASSAPGFSAYEQYFGPGTRLTVT.

This clone was found once. The chain links TRBV27 to TRBJ2-2, with 11 bases aligning to TRBD2. Trimming removed 7 bases from V and 7 bases from J; junction bases left unmatched: 14. The CDR3 spans 17 residues. CDR1 is MNHEY and CDR2 is SMNVEV in the germline V gene (reference sequence). The CDR3 region is CASTDLELAGVLGELFF. CDR3 nucleotide sequence: TGTGCCAGCACCGACCTCGAACTAGCGGGAGTACTCGGGGAGCTGTTTTTT.

The V gene is TRBV21-1, the J gene TRBJ2-7; the D segment call TRBD1 is taken from the table without a DNA check. TRBV21-1 is termed a pseudogene. The CDR3 is 17 residues long. CDR3 DNA: TGTGCCAGCAGCAAAGACGATGGACAACCTAAAGGGGACGAGCAGTACTTC. It is translated as CASSKDDGQPKGDEQYF.

The rearrangement uses TRBV28 and TRBJ1-5, with D maybe TRBD1 (6 bases). The CDR3 runs 14 residues. Germline CDR1 and CDR2: MDHEN and SYDVKM. Trimming cost V 4 bases and J 5 bases, with 12 bases left between them. CDR3 sequence (DNA): TGTGCCAGCAGTTGGGTGACAGGTTATCAGCCCCAGCATTTT. As protein: CASSWVTGYQPQHF.

This sequence joins TRBV15 and TRBJ2-7; D might be TRBD1 or TRBD2, each matching 5 bases. Germline CDR1 and CDR2: LNHNV and YYDKDF (reference sequence). The V gene lost 0 bases and the J gene lost 1 base, with 10 bases spanning the gap. The CDR3 totals 15 residues. In DNA, the CDR3 is TGTGCCACCAGCAGAGACCCGGGACCGTCCTACGAGCAGTACTTC. This codes for CATSRDPGPSYEQYF.

The chain carries TRBV6-9 and TRBJ2-7, with 7 bases lining up with TRBD2. This CDR3 has 15 amino acids. V dropped 2 bases and J dropped 2; count of bases not matched to a gene: 6. Germline loops: CDR1 MNHGY, CDR2 SVAAGI. The CDR3 region is CASSYGSSGAYEQYF. The CDR3 region has the DNA TGTGCCAGCAGTTATGGGTCTAGCGGAGCCTACGAGCAGTACTTC.

The gene calls are TRBV27 and TRBJ1-5, with D perhaps matching TRBD1 (5 bases). With 4 bases removed from V and 0 bases from J, the gap between germline ends came to 10 bases. CDR3 length: 15 amino acids. Germline values: CDR1 MNHEY, CDR2 SMNVEV (reference sequence). CDR3 sequence (DNA): TGTGCCAGCAGTTATGCAGGGTATAGCAATCAGCCCCAGCATTTT. It encodes CASSYAGYSNQPQHF.

V and J are TRBV5-4 and TRBJ1-2, with D unclear. This CDR3 has 13 amino acids. CDR1 and CDR2 (germline): SGHNT, YYREEE (reference sequence). The V and J ends lost 0 bases and 4 bases respectively, with 7 bases between them. The CDR3: CASSLAKGYGYTF. The CDR3 DNA is TGTGCCAGCAGCTTGGCCAAGGGCTATGGCTACACCTTC. Looking up the rest from reference TRBV5-4 and TRBJ1-2 gives the full variable domain: ETGVTQSPTHLIKTRGQQVTLRCSSQSGHNTVSWYQQALGQGPQFIFQYYREEENGRGNFPPRFSGLQFPNYSSELNVNALELDDSALYLCASSLAKGYGYTFGSGTRLTVV.

This clone was picked up one time. The rearrangement links TRBV27 to TRBJ1-1, with TRBD1 as a possible D gene (6 bases). The V end was cut by 0 bases, the J end by 7 bases, with 18 bases between. Germline lookup yields CDR1 MNHEY and CDR2 SMNVEV (reference sequence). The CDR3 contains 16 residues. Written as DNA, the CDR3 is TGTGCCAGCAGTTTATCTGGCCGGGGGGCGGCAATTGAAGCTTTCTTT. Translation gives CASSLSGRGAAIEAFF.

In regard to this clone: This sample also contains other DNA sequences that code for the same CDR3. The genes are TRBV28 and TRBJ2-3; 10 positions agree with TRBD1. After removal of 5 bases from V and 3 bases from J, the junction contained 5 bases not matched to a gene. CDR1 is MDHEN and CDR2 is SYDVKM in the germline V gene. The CDR3 runs 15 residues. The CDR3 here is CASSSPGQGTDTQYF. The CDR3 nucleotides read TGTGCCAGCAGTAGCCCGGGACAGGGGACAGATACGCAGTATTTT.

The rearrangement links TRBV11-2 to TRBJ2-7; D is undetermined. Germline V lookup: CDR1 SGHAT, CDR2 FQNNGV. V dropped 4 bases and J dropped 0 bases, with 13 bases sitting between them. This CDR3 is 15 amino acids long. The CDR3 nucleotides read TGTGCCAGCAGCTCCACAGATACGATCTCCTACGAGCAGTACTTC. Translating gives CASSSTDTISYEQYF.

In DNA form, the CDR3 reads TGTGCCAGCAGCTCGGACACTGGACTTACTGAAGCTTTCTTT. It translates to CASSSDTGLTEAFF. This chain uses TRBV7-6 with TRBJ1-1; possibly TRBD1 for D (5 bases). Germline lookup yields CDR1 SGHVS and CDR2 FNYEAQ. Trimming took 4 bases from V and 5 from J, leaving 14 bases between them. CDR3 size: 14 residues.

This clone is a singleton in its sample. The rearrangement joins TRBV10-1 to TRBJ2-2; 11 nucleotides line up with TRBD2. The germline CDR1 and CDR2 sequences are WNHNN and SYGVQD (reference sequence). CDR3 length equals 17 residues. Trimming cost V 4 bases and J 4 bases; bases outside gene matches: 8. CDR3 protein: CASSVQLAGVGTGELFF. The CDR3 bases are TGCGCCAGCAGTGTTCAACTAGCGGGAGTGGGCACCGGGGAGCTGTTTTTT.

The genes are TRBV5-1 and TRBJ2-2, with D possibly matching TRBD2 (5 bases). The CDR3 extends over 17 amino acids. Germline CDR1 is SGHRS and CDR2 is YFSETQ. The V end was cut by 0 bases, the J end by 3 bases, with 15 bases between. The CDR3 coding sequence is TGCGCCAGCAGCTTGGCCCGCTGGAGGAGCGACACCGGGGAGCTGTTTTTT. Translation: CASSLARWRSDTGELFF.

The chain uses TRBV19 and TRBJ2-7; no reliable D call. The V gene's germline CDR1 is LNHDA and CDR2 SQIVND (reference sequence). The CDR3 length is 14 residues. Trimming cost V 1 base and J 1 base, with 8 bases left between them. The CDR3 region is CASSIALFSYEQYF. The CDR3 DNA reads as TGTGCCAGTAGTATAGCCCTGTTTTCCTACGAGCAGTACTTC.